The following is a T cell receptor (beta chain) sequence with its context. This CDR3 contains 17 residues. Germline CDR1 ENHRY, CDR2 SYGVKD. J lost 3 bases, V lost 11 bases, and 11 bases had no gene match. The data were produced by immunoSEQ multiplex PCR, yet TCRdb's version contains in-frame clones alone and is incomplete. Altogether roughly 130,000 clones are present, roughly 84% being singletons, with the ten largest covering about 3.2%. The data belong to a study of control samples from healthy donors and cancer patients. Sequenced sample: blood. The TCR comes from a man over 45 in good health. The rearrangement links TRBV10-3 to TRBJ2-3; 16 nucleotides match TRBD2. The CDR3 DNA follows: TGTGCCTCCTCCGGGACTAGCGGGGGGGCCGAAACAGATACGCAGTATTTT. Its translation is CASSGTSGGAETDTQYF.